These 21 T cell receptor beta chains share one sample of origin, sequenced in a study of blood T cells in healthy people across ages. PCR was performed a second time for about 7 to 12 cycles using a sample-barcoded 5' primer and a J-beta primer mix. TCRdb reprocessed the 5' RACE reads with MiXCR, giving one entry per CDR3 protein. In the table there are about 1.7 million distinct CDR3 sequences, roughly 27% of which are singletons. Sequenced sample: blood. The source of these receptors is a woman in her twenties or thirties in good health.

CDR3 in amino acids: CASTLSGEKLFF. The CDR3 bases are TGTGCCAGCACCTTGTCAGGGGAAAAACTGTTTTTT. The V and J genes are TRBV7-9 and TRBJ1-4; D perhaps matches TRBD1 (5 bases). The V end was cut by 7 bases, the J end by 8 bases, with 11 bases between. This CDR3 spans 12 amino acids. Per germline, CDR1 SEHNR and CDR2 FQNEAQ (reference sequence).

The CDR3 protein is CASSPGELGYTF. Here the CDR3 DNA reads TGTGCCAGCAGCCCAGGAGAGCTTGGCTACACCTTC. V and J are TRBV7-6 and TRBJ1-2; the D is unclear. The germline V gene has CDR1 SGHVS and CDR2 FNYEAQ. CDR3 length: 12 amino acids. The V and J ends lost 5 bases and 7 bases respectively, with 11 bases between them.

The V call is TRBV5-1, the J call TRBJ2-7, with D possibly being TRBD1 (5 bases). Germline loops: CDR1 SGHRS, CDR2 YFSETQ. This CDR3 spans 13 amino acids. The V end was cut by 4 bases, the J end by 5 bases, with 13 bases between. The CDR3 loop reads CASSLQASHEQYF. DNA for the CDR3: TGCGCCAGCAGCCTACAGGCTTCCCACGAGCAGTACTTC.

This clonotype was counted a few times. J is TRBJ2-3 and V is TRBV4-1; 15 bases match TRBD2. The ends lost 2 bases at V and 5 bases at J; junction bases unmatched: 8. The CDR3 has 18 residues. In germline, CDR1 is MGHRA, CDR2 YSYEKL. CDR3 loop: CASSQWGGLAGGGDTQYF. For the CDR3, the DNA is TGCGCCAGCAGCCAATGGGGGGGACTAGCGGGGGGAGGAGATACGCAGTATTTT.

CDR3 residues: CSASSHRARQGGPEAFF. CDR3 in DNA: TGCAGTGCTAGCTCTCATCGTGCGAGGCAGGGCGGCCCTGAAGCTTTCTTT. The chain links TRBV20-1 to TRBJ1-1; D is possibly TRBD1 (5 bases). The CDR3 is 17 amino acids. Germline values: CDR1 DFQATT, CDR2 SNEGSKA (reference sequence). V lost 3 bases and J 6 bases, leaving 26 bases between the germline ends.

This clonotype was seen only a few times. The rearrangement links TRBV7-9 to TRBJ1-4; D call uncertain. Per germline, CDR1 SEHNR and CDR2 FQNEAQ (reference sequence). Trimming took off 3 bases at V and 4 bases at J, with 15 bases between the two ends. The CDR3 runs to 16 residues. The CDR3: CASSFSLPGGNEKLFF. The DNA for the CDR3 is TGTGCCAGCAGCTTTAGCCTCCCAGGCGGTAATGAAAAACTGTTTTTT.

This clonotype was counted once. The CDR3 DNA sequence: TGTGCCAGCAGTTTGGGAAGCAGGTTGTGGGGGGGCGTCACAGATACGCAGTATTTT. It codes for CASSLGSRLWGGVTDTQYF. The chain is built from TRBV28 and TRBJ2-3; D perhaps matches TRBD2 (7 bases). Trimming left V 3 bases short and J 2 bases short, with 24 bases between. There are 19 residues in the CDR3. Germline CDR1 and CDR2: MDHEN and SYDVKM.

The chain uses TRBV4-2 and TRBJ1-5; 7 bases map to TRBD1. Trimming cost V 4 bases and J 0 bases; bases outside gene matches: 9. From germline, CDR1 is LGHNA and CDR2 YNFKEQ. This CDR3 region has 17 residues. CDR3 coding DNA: TGTGCCAGCAGCCCTACAACTGGACAGGATAGCAATCAGCCCCAGCATTTT. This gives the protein CASSPTTGQDSNQPQHF.

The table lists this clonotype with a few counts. The CDR3 nucleotides are TGTGCCAGCCGGCCGATCCCGGGACAGGGATTCTACAATGAGCAGTTCTTC. Translation gives CASRPIPGQGFYNEQFF. The chain joins TRBV6-2 or TRBV6-3 to TRBJ2-1; 9 nucleotides align to TRBD1. This CDR3 region has 17 residues. Losses at the gene ends were 8 bases for V and 3 bases for J; bases not matched to a gene: 14. Germline CDR1 and CDR2: MNHEY and SVGEGT.

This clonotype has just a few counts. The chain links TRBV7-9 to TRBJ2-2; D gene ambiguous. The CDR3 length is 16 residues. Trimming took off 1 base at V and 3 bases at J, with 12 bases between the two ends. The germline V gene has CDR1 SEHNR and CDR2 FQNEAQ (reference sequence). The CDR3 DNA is TGTGCCAGCAGCTTAGATGGGATGTCGGACACCGGGGAGCTGTTTTTT. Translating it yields CASSLDGMSDTGELFF. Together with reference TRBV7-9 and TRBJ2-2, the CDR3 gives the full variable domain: DTGVSQNPRHKITKRGQNVTFRCDPISEHNRLYWYRQTLGQGPEFLTYFQNEAQLEKSRLLSDRFSAERPKGSFSTLEIQRTEQGDSAMYLCASSLDGMSDTGELFFGEGSRLTVL.

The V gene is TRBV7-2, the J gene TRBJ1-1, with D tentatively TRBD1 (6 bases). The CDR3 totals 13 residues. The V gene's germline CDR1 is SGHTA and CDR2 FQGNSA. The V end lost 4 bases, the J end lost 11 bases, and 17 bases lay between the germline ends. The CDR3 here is CASSWRQEDSAFF. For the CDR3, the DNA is TGTGCCAGCAGCTGGAGACAGGAGGATTCGGCTTTCTTT.

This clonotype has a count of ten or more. The CDR3 is CSAKTGGDGYTF. The CDR3 DNA sequence: TGCAGTGCTAAGACAGGGGGTGACGGCTACACCTTC. The chain uses TRBV20-1 and TRBJ1-2; 9 bases line up with TRBD1. Per germline, CDR1 DFQATT and CDR2 SNEGSKA (reference sequence). The CDR3 has 12 residues. V was clipped by 4 bases and J by 8 bases; unmatched bases: 5.

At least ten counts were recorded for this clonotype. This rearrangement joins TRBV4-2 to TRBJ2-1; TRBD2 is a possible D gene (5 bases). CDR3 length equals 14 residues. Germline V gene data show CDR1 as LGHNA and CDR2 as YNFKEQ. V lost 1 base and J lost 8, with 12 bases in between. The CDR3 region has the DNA TGTGCCAGCAGCCAAGCCGGCACAGCGGATGAGCAGTTCTTC. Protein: CASSQAGTADEQFF.

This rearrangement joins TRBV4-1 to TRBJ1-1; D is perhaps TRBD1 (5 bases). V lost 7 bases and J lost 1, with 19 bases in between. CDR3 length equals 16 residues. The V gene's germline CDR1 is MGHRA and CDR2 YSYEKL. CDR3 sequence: CASMPPFLQENTEAFF. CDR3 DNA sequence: TGCGCCAGCATGCCGCCATTTTTACAGGAGAACACTGAAGCTTTCTTT.

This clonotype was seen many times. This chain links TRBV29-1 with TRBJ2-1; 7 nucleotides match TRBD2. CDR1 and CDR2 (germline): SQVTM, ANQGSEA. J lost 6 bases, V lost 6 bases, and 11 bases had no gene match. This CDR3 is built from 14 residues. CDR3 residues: CSVTRGSGLNEQFF. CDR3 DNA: TGCAGCGTGACTAGGGGTAGCGGGCTCAATGAGCAGTTCTTC.

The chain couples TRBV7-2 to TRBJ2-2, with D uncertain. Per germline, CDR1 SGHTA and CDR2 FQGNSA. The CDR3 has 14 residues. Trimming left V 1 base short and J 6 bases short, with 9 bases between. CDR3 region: CASSLDTVAGELFF. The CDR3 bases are TGTGCCAGCAGCTTAGATACGGTGGCCGGGGAGCTGTTTTTT.

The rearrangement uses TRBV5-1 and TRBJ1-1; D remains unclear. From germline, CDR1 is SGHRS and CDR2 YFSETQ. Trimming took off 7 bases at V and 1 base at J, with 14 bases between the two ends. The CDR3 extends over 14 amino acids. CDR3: CASGPARENTEAFF. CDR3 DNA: TGCGCCAGCGGCCCGGCCCGGGAGAACACTGAAGCTTTCTTT.

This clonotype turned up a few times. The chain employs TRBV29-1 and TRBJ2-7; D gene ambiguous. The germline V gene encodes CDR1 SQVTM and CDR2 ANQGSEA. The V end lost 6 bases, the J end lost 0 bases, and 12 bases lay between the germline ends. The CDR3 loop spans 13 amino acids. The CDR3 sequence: CSVRITSSYEQYF. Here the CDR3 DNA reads TGCAGCGTCCGTATAACCAGCTCCTACGAGCAGTACTTC.

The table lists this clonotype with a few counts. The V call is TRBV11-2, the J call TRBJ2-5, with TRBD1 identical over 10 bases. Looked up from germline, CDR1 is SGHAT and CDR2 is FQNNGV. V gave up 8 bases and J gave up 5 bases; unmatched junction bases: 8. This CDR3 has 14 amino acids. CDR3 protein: CASGPTGGLETQYF. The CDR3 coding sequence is TGTGCCAGCGGGCCGACAGGGGGCTTGGAGACCCAGTACTTC.

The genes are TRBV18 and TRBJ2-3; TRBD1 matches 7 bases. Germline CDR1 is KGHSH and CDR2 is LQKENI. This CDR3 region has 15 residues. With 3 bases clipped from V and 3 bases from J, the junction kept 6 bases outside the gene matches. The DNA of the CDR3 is TGTGCCAGCTCACCGACAGGGTCCGGGACAGATACGCAGTATTTT. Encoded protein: CASSPTGSGTDTQYF.

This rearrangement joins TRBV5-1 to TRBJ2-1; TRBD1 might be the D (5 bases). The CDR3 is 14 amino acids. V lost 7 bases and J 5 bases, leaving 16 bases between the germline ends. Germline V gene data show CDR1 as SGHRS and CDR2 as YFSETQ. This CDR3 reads CASRPRRQNNEQFF. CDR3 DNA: TGCGCCAGCCGCCCACGACGACAGAACAATGAGCAGTTCTTC.